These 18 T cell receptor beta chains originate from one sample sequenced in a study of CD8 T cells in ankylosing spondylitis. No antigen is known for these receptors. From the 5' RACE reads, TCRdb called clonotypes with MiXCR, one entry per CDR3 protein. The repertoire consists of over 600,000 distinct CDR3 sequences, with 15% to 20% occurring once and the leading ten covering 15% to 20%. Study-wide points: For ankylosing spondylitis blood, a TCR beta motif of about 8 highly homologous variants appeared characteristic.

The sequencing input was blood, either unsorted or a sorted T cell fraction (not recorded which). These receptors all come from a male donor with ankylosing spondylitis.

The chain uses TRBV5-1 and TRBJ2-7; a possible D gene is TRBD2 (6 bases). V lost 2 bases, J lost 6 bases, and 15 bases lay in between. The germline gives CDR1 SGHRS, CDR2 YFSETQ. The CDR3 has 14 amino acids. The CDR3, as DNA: TGCGCCAGCAGCTTAGAACTAGCTTCGGTCGAGCAGTACTTC. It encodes CASSLELASVEQYF.

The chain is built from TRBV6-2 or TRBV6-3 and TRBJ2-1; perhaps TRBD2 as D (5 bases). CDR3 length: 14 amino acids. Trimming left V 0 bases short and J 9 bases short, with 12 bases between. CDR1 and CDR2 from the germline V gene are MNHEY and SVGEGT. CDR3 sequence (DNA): TGTGCCAGCAGTTACTCGATAGGAGGTGGTGAGCAGTTCTTC. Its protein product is CASSYSIGGGEQFF.

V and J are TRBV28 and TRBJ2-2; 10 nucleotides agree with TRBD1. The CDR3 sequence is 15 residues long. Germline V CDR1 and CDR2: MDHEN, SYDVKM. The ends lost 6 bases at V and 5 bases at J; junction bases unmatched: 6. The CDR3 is CASRTGGVVTGELFF. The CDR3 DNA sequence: TGTGCCAGCAGGACAGGGGGCGTGGTAACCGGGGAGCTGTTTTTT. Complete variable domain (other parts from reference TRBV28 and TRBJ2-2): DVKVTQSSRYLVKRTGEKVFLECVQDMDHENMFWYRQDPGLGLRLIYFSYDVKMKEKGDIPEGYSVSREKKERFSLILESASTNQTSMYLCASRTGGVVTGELFFGEGSRLTVL.

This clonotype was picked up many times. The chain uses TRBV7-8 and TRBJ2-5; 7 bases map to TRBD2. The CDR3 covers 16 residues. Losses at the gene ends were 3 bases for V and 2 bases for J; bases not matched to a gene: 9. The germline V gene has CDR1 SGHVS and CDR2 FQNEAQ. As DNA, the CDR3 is TGTGCCAGCAGCTTTTCTTCGACTAGCCTACAAGAGACCCAGTACTTC. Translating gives CASSFSSTSLQETQYF.

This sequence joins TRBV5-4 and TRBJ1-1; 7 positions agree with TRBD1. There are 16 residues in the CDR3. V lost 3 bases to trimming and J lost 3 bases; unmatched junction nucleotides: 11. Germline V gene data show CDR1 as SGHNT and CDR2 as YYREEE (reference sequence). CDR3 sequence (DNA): TGTGCCAGCAGCTCCAGAGGGGCAGGGGGTTACACTGAAGCTTTCTTT. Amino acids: CASSSRGAGGYTEAFF.

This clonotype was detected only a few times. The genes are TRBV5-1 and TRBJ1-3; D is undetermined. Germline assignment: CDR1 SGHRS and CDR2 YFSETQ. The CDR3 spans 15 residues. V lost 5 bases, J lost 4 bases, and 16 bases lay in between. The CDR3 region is CASRHQAPLGNTIYF. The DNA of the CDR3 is TGCGCCAGCAGACATCAAGCTCCCCTCGGAAACACCATATATTTT. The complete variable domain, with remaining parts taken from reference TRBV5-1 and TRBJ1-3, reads KAGVTQTPRYLIKTRGQQVTLSCSPISGHRSVSWYQQTPGQGLQFLFEYFSETQRNKGNFPGRFSGRQFSNSRSEMNVSTLELGDSALYLCASRHQAPLGNTIYFGEGSWLTVV.

The CDR3 DNA sequence: TGTGCCAGCAGAGATCCGGGACAGAACTATGGCTACACCTTC. Amino acid sequence: CASRDPGQNYGYTF. The chain employs TRBV6-2 or TRBV6-3 and TRBJ1-2, with TRBD1 matching 7 bases. The J segment lost 2 bases and the V segment lost 6 bases, leaving 6 bases of the junction unmatched. This CDR3 comprises 14 residues. Germline CDR1 and CDR2: MNHEY and SVGEGT.

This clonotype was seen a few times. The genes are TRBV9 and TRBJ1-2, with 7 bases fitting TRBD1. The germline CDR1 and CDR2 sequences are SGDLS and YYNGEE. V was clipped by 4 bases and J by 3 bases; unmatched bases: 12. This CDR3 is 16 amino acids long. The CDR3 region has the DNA TGTGCCAGCAGCCCAACCTTCGACAGGGAGGACTATGGCTACACCTTC. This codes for CASSPTFDREDYGYTF.

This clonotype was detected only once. CDR3: CASSLSGLSYGYTF. The DNA of the CDR3 is TGTGCCAGCAGCTTGTCTGGGTTGAGCTATGGCTACACCTTC. The J gene is TRBJ1-2, the V gene TRBV7-9; no clear D gene. This CDR3 comprises 14 residues. The V end lost 3 bases, the J end lost 4 bases, and 12 bases lay between the germline ends. Germline V gives CDR1 SEHNR, CDR2 FQNEAQ (reference sequence).

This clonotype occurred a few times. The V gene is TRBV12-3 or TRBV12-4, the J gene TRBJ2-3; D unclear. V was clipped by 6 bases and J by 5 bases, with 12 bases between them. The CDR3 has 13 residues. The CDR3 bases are TGTGCCAGCAGCTCCCCGCTCCGAGATACGCAGTATTTT. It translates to CASSSPLRDTQYF.

CDR3 sequence (DNA): TGTGCCAGCAGCTCCAACGCCGGGCCCGAGGGCTACACCTTC. Encoded protein: CASSSNAGPEGYTF. The chain carries TRBV7-8 and TRBJ1-2, with D hard to call. Germline V gene sequence: CDR1 SGHVS, CDR2 FQNEAQ. V lost 4 bases and J 8 bases, leaving 17 bases between the germline ends. This CDR3 has 14 amino acids.

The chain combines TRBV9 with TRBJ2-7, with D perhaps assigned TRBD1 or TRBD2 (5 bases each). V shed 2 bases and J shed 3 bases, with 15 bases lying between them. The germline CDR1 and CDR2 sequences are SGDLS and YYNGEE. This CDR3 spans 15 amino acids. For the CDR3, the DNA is TGTGCCAGCAGCGTCCGAACCGGGACGGACTACGAGCAGTACTTC. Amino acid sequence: CASSVRTGTDYEQYF.

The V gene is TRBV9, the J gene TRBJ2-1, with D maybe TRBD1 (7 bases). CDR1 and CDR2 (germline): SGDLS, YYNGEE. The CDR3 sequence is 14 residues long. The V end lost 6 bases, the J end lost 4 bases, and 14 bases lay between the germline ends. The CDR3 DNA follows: TGTGCCAGCAAAGGGGGGACAGCGTACAATGAGCAGTTCTTC. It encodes CASKGGTAYNEQFF.

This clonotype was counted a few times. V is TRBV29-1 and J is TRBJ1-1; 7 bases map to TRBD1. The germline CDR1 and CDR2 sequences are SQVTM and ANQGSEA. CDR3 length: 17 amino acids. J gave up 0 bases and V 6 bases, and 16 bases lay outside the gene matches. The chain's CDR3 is CSVTGTDSNTMNTEAFF. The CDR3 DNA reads TGCAGCGTGACCGGGACAGATAGTAATACCATGAACACTGAAGCTTTCTTT. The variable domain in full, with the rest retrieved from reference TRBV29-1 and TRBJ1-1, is SAVISQKPSRDICQRGTSLTIQCQVDSQVTMMFWYRQQPGQSLTLIATANQGSEATYESGFVIDKFPISRPNLTFSTLTVSNMSPEDSSIYLCSVTGTDSNTMNTEAFFGQGTRLTVV.

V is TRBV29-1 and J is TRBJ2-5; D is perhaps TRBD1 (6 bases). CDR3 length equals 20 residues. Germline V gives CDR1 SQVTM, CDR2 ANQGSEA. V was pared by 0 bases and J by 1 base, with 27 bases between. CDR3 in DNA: TGCAGCGTTGAAGATAAGGATCCCAACAGGGTAAAAGTAGTCCAAGAGACCCAGTACTTC. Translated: CSVEDKDPNRVKVVQETQYF. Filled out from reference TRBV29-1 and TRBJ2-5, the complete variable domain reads SAVISQKPSRDICQRGTSLTIQCQVDSQVTMMFWYRQQPGQSLTLIATANQGSEATYESGFVIDKFPISRPNLTFSTLTVSNMSPEDSSIYLCSVEDKDPNRVKVVQETQYFGPGTRLLVL.

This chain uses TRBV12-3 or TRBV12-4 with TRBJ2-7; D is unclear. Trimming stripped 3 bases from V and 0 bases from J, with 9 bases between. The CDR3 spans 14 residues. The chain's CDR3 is CASSFGHSSYEQYF. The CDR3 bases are TGTGCCAGCAGTTTTGGGCACAGCTCCTACGAGCAGTACTTC.

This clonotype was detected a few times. Written as DNA, the CDR3 is TGCAGTGCGTATAGTAGCGGGAGGACAAATGAGCAGTTCTTC. This translates into CSAYSSGRTNEQFF. This chain links TRBV20-1 with TRBJ2-1, with 10 bases fitting TRBD2. With 6 bases clipped from V and 7 bases from J, the junction kept 9 bases outside the gene matches. The length of the CDR3 is 14 residues. Per the germline V gene, CDR1 is DFQATT and CDR2 is SNEGSKA (reference sequence).

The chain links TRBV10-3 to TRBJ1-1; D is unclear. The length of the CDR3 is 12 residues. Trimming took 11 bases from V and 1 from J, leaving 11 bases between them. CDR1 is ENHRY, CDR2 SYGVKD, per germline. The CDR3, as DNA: TGTGCCGCCAAAGAGTGGAACACTGAAGCTTTCTTT. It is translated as CAAKEWNTEAFF.